This T cell receptor beta chain was sequenced during a study of T-cell memory formation after mild COVID-19. TCRdb passed the 5' RACE reads through MiXCR, listing each CDR3 protein once. This sample has 250,000 or so distinct CDR3 sequences, with about 20% found just once. Germline CDR1 and CDR2: LGHNA and YNFKEQ. Trimming removed 1 base from V and 7 bases from J, with 10 bases in between. The CDR3 runs to 13 residues. The clonotype originates from a man younger than 30 who had mild COVID-19 (a few samples of this study predate the infection). Cell type and time point are not known. This chain connects TRBV4-2 to TRBJ1-1, with D perhaps matching TRBD1 (5 bases). The specimen sequenced was PBMCs or a T cell subset sorted from them (not recorded which). This chain's CDR3 is CASSQGGGFEAFF. The CDR3 DNA reads TGTGCCAGCAGCCAAGGGGGGGGATTTGAAGCTTTCTTT.